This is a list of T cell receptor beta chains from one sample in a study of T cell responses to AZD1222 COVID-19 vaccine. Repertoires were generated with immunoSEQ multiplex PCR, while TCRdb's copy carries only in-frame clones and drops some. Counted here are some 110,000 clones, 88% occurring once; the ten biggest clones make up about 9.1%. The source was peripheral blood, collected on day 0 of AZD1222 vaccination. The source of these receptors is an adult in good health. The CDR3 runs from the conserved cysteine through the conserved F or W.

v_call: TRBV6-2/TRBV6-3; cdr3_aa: CASSYPGPRELFF
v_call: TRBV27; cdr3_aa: CASSSPTGTGRFLAYF
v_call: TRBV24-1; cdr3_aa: CATSDPYAGVANEQYF
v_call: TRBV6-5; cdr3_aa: CASSTRRAGEETQYF
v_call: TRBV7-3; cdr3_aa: CASSLGTSGTDTQYF
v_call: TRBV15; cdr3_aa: CATSNRRGVPRTDTQYF
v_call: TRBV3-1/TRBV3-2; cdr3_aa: CASSHDRRKLNTEAFF
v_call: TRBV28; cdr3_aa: CASSLLSSFNQPQHF
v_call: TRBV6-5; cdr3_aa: CASSYSVLGPYEQYF
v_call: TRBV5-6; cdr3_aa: CASSWGQNQPQHF
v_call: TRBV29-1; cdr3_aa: CSVVGGFSTDTQYF
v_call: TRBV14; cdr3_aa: CASSHLANTGELFF
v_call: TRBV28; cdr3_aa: CASTSGINYGYTF
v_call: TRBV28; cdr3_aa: CASSFGGLAAYEQYF
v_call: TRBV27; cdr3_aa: CASSPRTGTLETQYF
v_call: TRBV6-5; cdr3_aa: CASSYSRGIQPQHF
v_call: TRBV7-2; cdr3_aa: CASSSVGALAAQETQYF
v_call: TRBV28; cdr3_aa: CASSLTSGRSYNEQFF
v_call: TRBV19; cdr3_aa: CASSVRDRALYGYTF
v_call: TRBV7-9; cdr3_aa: CASSLGTHPTSDRLDTQYF
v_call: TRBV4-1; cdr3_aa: CASSQERSGTNEKLFF
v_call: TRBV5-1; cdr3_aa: CASSWGLAGIRRASYNEQFF
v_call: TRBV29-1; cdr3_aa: CSVAKLAGRFF
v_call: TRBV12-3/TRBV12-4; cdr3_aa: CASRTDSSGTQYF
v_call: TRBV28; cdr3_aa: CASQFEQASRLDQPQHF
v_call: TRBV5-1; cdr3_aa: CASSAGQGRAGELFF
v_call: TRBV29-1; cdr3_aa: CSVVMRWGTEAFF
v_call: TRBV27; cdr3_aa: CASSFVGQGDQPQHF
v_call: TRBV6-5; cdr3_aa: CASRKVGQETQYF
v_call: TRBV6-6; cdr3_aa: CASSSGNLEQYF
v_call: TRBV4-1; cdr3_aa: CASSPVTSGGDQETQYF
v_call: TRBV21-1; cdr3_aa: CASSKNDRTGSNEQFF
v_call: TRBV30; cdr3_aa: CAWTTGNNEKLFF
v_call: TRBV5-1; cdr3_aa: CASSFSGGGTDTQYF
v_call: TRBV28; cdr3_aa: CASSSPGTGDTDTQYF
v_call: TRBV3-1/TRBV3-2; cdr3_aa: CASSPGWRPTDTQYF
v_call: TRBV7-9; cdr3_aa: CASSLGTGGPRETQYF
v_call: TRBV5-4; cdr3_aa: CASSFQGSSYNEQFF
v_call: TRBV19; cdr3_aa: CASSHGQSLAGELFF
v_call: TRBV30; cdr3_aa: CAWSETGGSYNEQFF
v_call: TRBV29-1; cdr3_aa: CSARTGALTGELFF
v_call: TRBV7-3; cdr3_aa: CASSSLARTGELFF
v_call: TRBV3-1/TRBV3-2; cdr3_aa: CASSRGTVVYEQYF
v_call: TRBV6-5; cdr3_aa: CASSYSASGSYEQYF
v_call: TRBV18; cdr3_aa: CASSPPAGGPYEQYF
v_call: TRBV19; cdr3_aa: CASSPQGSYNSPLHF